This T cell receptor (beta chain) was captured in a study of early T cells in non-severe SARS-CoV-2 infection. In the study overall: Bulk RNA taken from unsorted whole blood was sequenced, leaving chains unpaired.

This clonotype was recorded at least ten times. The antigen is not known. With 2 bases removed from V and 2 bases from J, the gap between germline ends came to 13 bases. This CDR3 region has 15 residues. Germline V lookup: CDR1 MNHEY, CDR2 SVGEGT. Attachment of unique molecular identifiers to individual cDNA molecules was performed. In TCRdb, the 5' RACE reads were re-called with MiXCR into one record per CDR3 protein. The repertoire holds about 17,000 distinct CDR3 sequences, with around 6% as singletons. The study, taken as a whole, reports: Anti-spike CD8 responses were favored by VDJdb matching, which missed private and CD4 specificities.

The chain carries TRBV6-2 or TRBV6-3 and TRBJ2-7; D unclear. The sequencing here drew on whole blood, taken at baseline. The clonotype originates from an adult who was a healthcare worker with PCR-confirmed SARS-CoV-2 infection or an uninfected control (not recorded which). The CDR3 bases are TGTGCCAGCAGTTACCCCTGGATCGCAACCTACGAGCAGTACTTC. This codes for CASSYPWIATYEQYF.